Each of the 23 T cell receptor beta chains below was sequenced from the same sample in a study of cytomegalovirus exposure and HLA in healthy donors. Sequencing was performed with immunoSEQ multiplex PCR; in TCRdb, only in-frame clones are kept and a portion is missing. This table has about 190,000 clones, 86% appearing once. Sequenced sample: PBMCs. Source of these receptors: a woman younger than 30 in good health and CMV-seronegative.

V usage is TRBV30 and J usage is TRBJ1-3; unclear D gene. This CDR3 comprises 14 residues. Germline assignment: CDR1 GTSNPN and CDR2 SVGIG (reference sequence). V was shortened by 2 bases and J by 2 bases, with 10 bases between the two germline ends. This CDR3 is CAWSPPKTGNTIYF. The CDR3 DNA is TGTGCCTGGAGTCCCCCAAAAACTGGAAACACCATATATTTT.

This chain links TRBV4-2 with TRBJ2-6, with TRBD1 as a possible D gene (5 bases). CDR3 size: 17 residues. Germline lookup yields CDR1 LGHNA and CDR2 YNFKEQ. V shed 1 base and J shed 4 bases, with 14 bases lying between them. The DNA for the CDR3 is TGTGCCAGCAGCCAAGGGACCCCAGGGATGGGGGCCAACGTCCTGACTTTC. Protein product: CASSQGTPGMGANVLTF.

The chain uses TRBV6-5 and TRBJ2-3, with 7 nucleotides matching TRBD2. J was trimmed by 4 bases and V by 8 bases; bases with no gene match: 6. There are 13 residues in the CDR3. Germline-derived CDR1 and CDR2 are MNHEY and SVGAGI. The DNA for the CDR3 is TGTGCCAGCTGGGGGGGAGGCGCAGATACGCAGTATTTT. This sequence encodes CASWGGGADTQYF.

The J gene is TRBJ2-6, the V gene TRBV6-6, with D possibly being TRBD2 (5 bases). CDR1 and CDR2 (germline): MNHNY, SVGAGI (reference sequence). This CDR3 is 15 amino acids long. V lost 3 bases to trimming and J lost 2 bases, with 8 bases between them. CDR3: CASSYLGTGANVLTF. The CDR3 nucleotides read TGTGCCAGCAGTTATCTCGGGACTGGGGCCAACGTCCTGACTTTC.

The rearrangement uses TRBV11-2 and TRBJ1-3; no clear D. From germline, CDR1 is SGHAT and CDR2 FQNNGV. There are 18 residues in the CDR3. Trimming removed 0 bases from V and 0 bases from J, with 15 bases in between. The CDR3 DNA sequence: TGTGCCAGCAGCTTAGATTCAAGACTGAGTAGCTCTGGAAACACCATATATTTT. Residues: CASSLDSRLSSSGNTIYF. The whole variable domain, remainder taken from reference TRBV11-2 and TRBJ1-3, is EAGVAQSPRYKIIEKRQSVAFWCNPISGHATLYWYQQILGQGPKLLIQFQNNGVVDDSQLPKDRFSAERLKGVDSTLKIQPAKLEDSAVYLCASSLDSRLSSSGNTIYFGEGSWLTVV.

V is TRBV5-1 and J is TRBJ2-2; D may be TRBD2 (6 bases). The CDR3 runs 17 residues. Germline V gives CDR1 SGHRS, CDR2 YFSETQ. V was pared by 4 bases and J by 4 bases, with 20 bases between. CDR3 nucleotides: TGCGCCAGCAGCAATTCGTGGGGGTCGGGGGTCACCGGGGAGCTGTTTTTT. Translated, it gives CASSNSWGSGVTGELFF.

This sequence joins TRBV9 and TRBJ2-7, with D perhaps TRBD1 (5 bases). CDR1 and CDR2 (germline): SGDLS, YYNGEE. The length of the CDR3 is 14 residues. V was shortened by 3 bases and J by 2 bases, with 12 bases between the two germline ends. In nucleotides, the CDR3 is TGTGCCAGCAGCGCCCAAGCAGGGCCCTACGAGCAGTACTTC. Residues: CASSAQAGPYEQYF. Looking up the rest from reference TRBV9 and TRBJ2-7 gives the full variable domain: DSGVTQTPKHLITATGQRVTLRCSPRSGDLSVYWYQQSLDQGLQFLIQYYNGEERAKGNILERFSAQQFPDLHSELNLSSLELGDSALYFCASSAQAGPYEQYFGPGTRLTVT.

The J gene is TRBJ1-4, the V gene TRBV9; D gene uncertain. The CDR3 length is 14 residues. Per germline, CDR1 SGDLS and CDR2 YYNGEE. V lost 4 bases, J lost 0 bases, and 7 bases lay in between. The CDR3 reads CASSTQSTNEKLFF. As DNA, the CDR3 is TGTGCCAGCAGCACCCAGTCAACTAATGAAAAACTGTTTTTT.

This clone was counted once. The V call is TRBV6-5, the J call TRBJ1-1, with unresolved D. Germline CDR1 MNHEY, CDR2 SVGAGI. The length of the CDR3 is 15 residues. V lost 7 bases and J lost 0, with 15 bases in between. CDR3 in amino acids: CASIMYAGMNTEAFF. The CDR3 bases are TGTGCCAGCATCATGTACGCCGGGATGAACACTGAAGCTTTCTTT.

The chain recombines TRBV13 with TRBJ1-3; D is perhaps TRBD1 (5 bases). The V end was cut by 7 bases, the J end by 0 bases, with 13 bases between. The germline CDR1 and CDR2 sequences are PRHDT and FYEKMQ (reference sequence). The CDR3 spans 15 residues. The CDR3, as DNA: TGTGCCAGCATCCGCGGGGGACTCTCTGGAAACACCATATATTTT. The encoded protein is CASIRGGLSGNTIYF.

V is TRBV11-2 and J is TRBJ1-1, with TRBD1 matching 7 bases. The CDR3 loop spans 14 amino acids. J gave up 1 base and V 3 bases, and 2 bases lay outside the gene matches. Germline values: CDR1 SGHAT, CDR2 FQNNGV. This CDR3 reads CASSFGQENTEAFF. The CDR3 DNA follows: TGTGCCAGCAGCTTCGGACAGGAGAACACTGAAGCTTTCTTT.

This clone was recorded a few times. This chain connects TRBV28 to TRBJ2-7, with D perhaps TRBD2 (5 bases). The V and J ends lost 8 bases and 3 bases respectively, with 11 bases between them. The CDR3 is 12 amino acids. The germline gives CDR1 MDHEN, CDR2 SYDVKM. CDR3 nucleotide sequence: TGTGCCAGCCGAGCTGAGGGCTACGAGCAGTACTTC. This translates into CASRAEGYEQYF. Full variable domain (missing parts from reference TRBV28 and TRBJ2-7): DVKVTQSSRYLVKRTGEKVFLECVQDMDHENMFWYRQDPGLGLRLIYFSYDVKMKEKGDIPEGYSVSREKKERFSLILESASTNQTSMYLCASRAEGYEQYFGPGTRLTVT.

CDR3 residues: CASSQVLAGTGNEQFF. Written as DNA, the CDR3 is TGCGCCAGCAGCCAAGTCCTAGCGGGTACGGGGAATGAGCAGTTCTTC. V usage is TRBV4-1 and J usage is TRBJ2-1, with 8 positions matching TRBD2. After removal of 1 base from V and 7 bases from J, the junction contained 9 bases not matched to a gene. Germline CDR1 reads MGHRA; CDR2 reads YSYEKL. The CDR3 sequence is 16 residues long.

Worth noting for this clone: Germline and junction disagree at one end, which may indicate a read error. The rearrangement uses TRBV2 and TRBJ2-5; D unclear. CDR1 is SNHLY and CDR2 is FYNNEI in the germline V gene. This CDR3 comprises 15 residues. Written as DNA, the CDR3 is TGTGCCAGCAGTGGCTTGACGGTAGTTCAAGAGGCCCAGTACTTC. Protein product: CASSGLTVVQEAQYF.

This chain links TRBV4-2 with TRBJ2-3; no firm D call. Germline V gene data show CDR1 as LGHNA and CDR2 as YNFKEQ. The CDR3 is made up of 13 amino acids. The V and J ends lost 3 bases and 3 bases respectively, with 7 bases between them. The DNA for the CDR3 is TGTGCCAGCAGCCAGCTCGGGACAGATACGCAGTATTTT. Its translation: CASSQLGTDTQYF.

The chain joins TRBV7-9 to TRBJ1-4; 9 nucleotides line up with TRBD1. The CDR3 length is 15 residues. Germline V gene lookup returns CDR1 SEHNR and CDR2 FQNEAQ (reference sequence). Unmatched junction bases numbered 1, after V lost 3 bases and J lost 2 bases. DNA for the CDR3: TGTGCCAGCAGCTTGGGGACAGGGACTAATGAAAAACTGTTTTTT. Translated: CASSLGTGTNEKLFF.

The genes are TRBV11-2 and TRBJ1-4, with 10 bases lining up with TRBD1. In germline, CDR1 is SGHAT, CDR2 FQNNGV. J was trimmed by 8 bases and V by 5 bases; bases with no gene match: 17. The CDR3 has 18 residues. CDR3 sequence: CASSPSRDRGRAREKLFF. CDR3 DNA: TGTGCCAGCAGCCCGTCCCGGGACAGGGGTCGAGCTAGAGAAAAACTGTTTTTT.

The rearrangement uses TRBV7-2 and TRBJ2-1; 7 nucleotides match TRBD2. V lost 4 bases, J lost 0 bases, and 3 bases stayed unmatched. Germline CDR1 SGHTA, CDR2 FQGNSA. CDR3 size: 15 residues. The DNA for the CDR3 is TGTGCCAGCAGCTCCGGGGACTACTCCTACAATGAGCAGTTCTTC. The encoded protein is CASSSGDYSYNEQFF. Full variable domain (outside the CDR3, taken from reference TRBV7-2 and TRBJ2-1): GAGVSQSPSNKVTEKGKDVELRCDPISGHTALYWYRQSLGQGLEFLIYFQGNSAPDKSGLPSDRFSAERTGGSVSTLTIQRTQQEDSAVYLCASSSGDYSYNEQFFGPGTRLTVL.

J is TRBJ1-5 and V is TRBV6-1, with D maybe TRBD1 (5 bases). Trimming removed 3 bases at V and 6 bases at J, with 15 bases between. The CDR3 contains 15 residues. Germline values: CDR1 MNHNS, CDR2 SASEGT. The CDR3 protein is CASSEEGGGTQPQHF. CDR3 nucleotide sequence: TGTGCCAGCAGTGAGGAGGGTGGAGGGACTCAGCCCCAGCATTTT.

CDR3 sequence (DNA): TGTGCCAGCAGTTACTCGGGAGACGGGAGCTATGGCTACACCTTC. Amino acid sequence: CASSYSGDGSYGYTF. J is TRBJ1-2 and V is TRBV6-6, with unresolved D. V was shortened by 0 bases and J by 4 bases, with 12 bases between the two germline ends. The CDR3 contains 15 residues. The germline CDR1 and CDR2 sequences are MNHNY and SVGAGI (reference sequence).

The chain recombines TRBV2 with TRBJ2-7; D may be TRBD2 (7 bases). Trimming took 5 bases from V and 4 from J, leaving 18 bases between them. The germline CDR1 and CDR2 sequences are SNHLY and FYNNEI. The CDR3 spans 15 residues. The CDR3 bases are TGTGCCAGCAGTCCCCGGGGGGCCTACGGGTACGAGCAGTACTTC. Residues: CASSPRGAYGYEQYF.

The chain joins TRBV25-1 to TRBJ1-1; 10 nucleotides match TRBD1. Germline V lookup: CDR1 MGHDK, CDR2 SYGVNS. V was pared by 1 base and J by 4 bases, with 9 bases of the junction left unmatched. The CDR3 is 17 amino acids. CDR3 bases: TGTGCCAGCAGTGAATCTCCGGGACAGGGGAGAGGCACTGAAGCTTTCTTT. Encoded protein: CASSESPGQGRGTEAFF.

This chain connects TRBV7-3 to TRBJ2-7, with D perhaps TRBD2 (6 bases). Per germline, CDR1 SGHTA and CDR2 FQGTGA. The CDR3 has 14 amino acids. Between the trimmed V and J ends, which lost 2 bases and 5 bases, there was a span of 13 bases. CDR3: CASSLYDSGDEQYF. The DNA of the CDR3 is TGTGCCAGCAGCTTATACGATTCGGGAGACGAGCAGTACTTC.